The rows below give T cell receptor beta chains drawn from one sample of a study of blood T cells in healthy people across ages. Each CDR3 protein is one row after TCRdb ran MiXCR on the 5' RACE reads. Among about 730,000 distinct CDR3 sequences listed, more than 40% were seen once. Material: blood. All receptors derive from a woman in her sixties or seventies in good health. Each CDR3 is given with its conserved first and last residue. The order of the fields is J gene, D gene, V gene, clone size, CDR3 protein, CDR3 DNA. The D gene is left open where the match is weak. Clone sizes are given selectively: once, few, many, or a class where the clone is expanded.

J gene: TRBJ1-1
D gene: TRBD1
V gene: TRBV20-1
clone size: NA
CDR3 protein: CSVRQGTNTEAFF
CDR3 DNA: TGCAGTGTTAGACAGGGGACGAACACTGAAGCTTTCTTT

J gene: TRBJ2-2
D gene: TRBD1
V gene: TRBV6-6
clone size: NA
CDR3 protein: CASSPTGTGNTGELFF
CDR3 DNA: TGTGCCAGCAGTCCCACCGGGACAGGGAACACCGGGGAGCTGTTTTTT

J gene: TRBJ2-5
D gene: TRBD1
V gene: TRBV2
clone size: once
CDR3 protein: CASSPTGGGGETQYF
CDR3 DNA: TGTGCCAGCAGTCCGACAGGGGGCGGGGGAGAGACCCAGTACTTC

J gene: TRBJ2-4
D gene: TRBD1
V gene: TRBV7-2
clone size: NA
CDR3 protein: CASSAPDRGNIQYF
CDR3 DNA: TGTGCCAGCAGCGCGCCGGACAGGGGGAACATTCAGTACTTC

J gene: TRBJ2-1
D gene: NA
V gene: TRBV5-4
clone size: NA
CDR3 protein: CASSLATGSDNEQFF
CDR3 DNA: TGTGCCAGCAGCTTGGCCACAGGGAGTGACAATGAGCAGTTCTTC

J gene: TRBJ2-7
D gene: NA
V gene: TRBV29-1
clone size: many
CDR3 protein: CSAGGHEQYF
CDR3 DNA: TGCAGCGCCGGGGGGCACGAGCAGTACTTC

J gene: TRBJ2-1
D gene: NA
V gene: TRBV6-2/TRBV6-3
clone size: NA
CDR3 protein: CASILPQRNEQFF
CDR3 DNA: TGTGCCAGCATCCTGCCCCAACGGAATGAGCAGTTCTTC

J gene: TRBJ2-4
D gene: NA
V gene: TRBV6-2/TRBV6-3
clone size: many
CDR3 protein: CASTKRQLAKNIQYF
CDR3 DNA: TGTGCCAGCACCAAAAGACAGTTAGCCAAAAACATTCAGTACTTC

J gene: TRBJ1-1
D gene: TRBD1
V gene: TRBV5-1
clone size: few
CDR3 protein: CASSVTGVSGTEAFF
CDR3 DNA: TGCGCCAGCAGCGTGACAGGGGTGTCGGGCACTGAAGCTTTCTTT

J gene: TRBJ2-7
D gene: NA
V gene: TRBV27
clone size: many
CDR3 protein: CASTGQNYEQYF
CDR3 DNA: TGTGCCAGCACCGGACAGAACTACGAGCAGTACTTC

J gene: TRBJ2-7
D gene: NA
V gene: TRBV18
clone size: NA
CDR3 protein: CASSLLPRSDSEQYF
CDR3 DNA: TGTGCCAGCTCCCTACTGCCTAGGTCTGACTCCGAGCAGTACTTC

J gene: TRBJ2-7
D gene: TRBD1
V gene: TRBV6-5
clone size: few
CDR3 protein: CASTAPGTGHEQYF
CDR3 DNA: TGTGCCAGCACCGCCCCTGGGACAGGCCACGAGCAGTACTTC

J gene: TRBJ2-3
D gene: TRBD2
V gene: TRBV20-1
clone size: NA
CDR3 protein: CSALALIGAGGRVDTQYF
CDR3 DNA: TGCAGTGCCCTAGCTCTCATAGGGGCGGGAGGACGGGTGGATACGCAGTATTTT

J gene: TRBJ2-2
D gene: NA
V gene: TRBV15
clone size: NA
CDR3 protein: CATEGRRSSNTGELFF
CDR3 DNA: TGTGCCACGGAAGGACGGAGATCTTCGAACACCGGGGAGCTGTTTTTT

J gene: TRBJ2-3
D gene: NA
V gene: TRBV19
clone size: few
CDR3 protein: CASKVKGAPPTDTQYF
CDR3 DNA: TGTGCCAGTAAGGTTAAGGGCGCGCCCCCGACAGATACGCAGTATTTT

J gene: TRBJ1-1
D gene: NA
V gene: TRBV14
clone size: NA
CDR3 protein: CASSPHGRGTEAFF
CDR3 DNA: TGTGCCAGCAGCCCCCATGGACGCGGGACTGAAGCTTTCTTT

J gene: TRBJ2-7
D gene: TRBD1
V gene: TRBV12-5
clone size: NA
CDR3 protein: CASGEQGATSYEQYF
CDR3 DNA: TGTGCTAGTGGGGAACAGGGGGCGACCTCCTACGAGCAGTACTTC